Given below is one T cell receptor beta chain in context. Its antigen is unknown. Before treatment, baseline tumor tissue was collected for sequencing. Trimming stripped 5 bases from V and 5 bases from J, with 18 bases between. Germline V CDR1 and CDR2: GTSNPN, SVGIG (reference sequence). The CDR3 runs to 14 residues. The sample belongs to a study of circulating tumor DNA in untreated peripheral T-cell lymphoma. Whole-study findings and limits: In about four fifths of patients, tumor-specific clonotypes were identified.

Method: immunoSEQ multiplex PCR; TCRdb's copy keeps in-frame clones and lacks some. Of some 8,700 clones in the sample, over 80% were seen once. The sequence was obtained from a human donor with peripheral T-cell lymphoma. Sequencing used tumor tissue. This chain connects TRBV30 to TRBJ1-2, with D possibly matching TRBD1 (6 bases). CDR3 sequence: CAWGPGVLNYGYTF. CDR3 DNA sequence: TGTGCCTGGGGTCCAGGGGTATTGAATTATGGCTACACCTTC. The complete variable domain, with remaining parts taken from reference TRBV30 and TRBJ1-2, reads SQTIHQWPATLVQPVGSPLSLECTVEGTSNPNLYWYRQAAGRGLQLLFYSVGIGQISSEVPQNLSASRPQDRQFILSSKKLLLSDSGFYLCAWGPGVLNYGYTFGSGTRLTVV.